Listed below are T cell receptor beta chains from one sample, sequenced in a study of blood T cell repertoires in COVID-19. Assay: immunoSEQ multiplex PCR; the TCRdb copy retains only in-frame clones and omits some. The data contain roughly 60,000 clones, more than 80% of them seen just once; the ten biggest clones take up about 16%. Sequencing was done on a sample of peripheral blood. The origin of the receptors is a man older than 75 with acute or convalescent COVID-19. Each CDR3 is given with its conserved first and last residue. A D gene is named only where the DNA matches it firmly. Clone sizes are given selectively: once, few, many, or a class where the clone is expanded.

d_call j_call clone_size v_call cdr3_nt cdr3_aa
TRBD2 TRBJ2-7 . TRBV27 TGTGCCAGCAGTTCCCCCCCTGGTCGGGGGGGGACCTACGAGCAGTACTTC CASSSPPGRGGTYEQYF
. TRBJ1-1 . TRBV2 TGTGCCAGCAGTGAGGCCCCCTCGTATGGTGAAGCTTTCTTT CASSEAPSYGEAFF
TRBD1 TRBJ1-2 . TRBV18 TGTGCCAGCTCACGGGGACAGGGGTCTCACTATGGCTACACCTTC CASSRGQGSHYGYTF
TRBD1 TRBJ1-3 once TRBV7-2 TGTGCCAGCAGCTTTGCCCAGGGGGCTTCAGGAAACACCATATATTTT CASSFAQGASGNTIYF
TRBD1 TRBJ1-2 once TRBV2 TGTGCCAGCAGTGGGGACAGGGAAGGCTATGGCTACACCTTC CASSGDREGYGYTF
TRBD1 TRBJ2-1 . TRBV5-5 TGTGCCAGCAGCTTCACAGGGGAGTCCTACAATGAGCAGTTCTTC CASSFTGESYNEQFF
TRBD2 TRBJ2-1 . TRBV15 TGTGCCACCAGCAGAGGGCGCGGGGGAGACTACAATGAGCAGTTCTTC CATSRGRGGDYNEQFF
TRBD1 TRBJ1-2 . TRBV13 TGTGCCAGCAGCTTCTCCGTCGGACAGGGTTTTGGCTACACCTTC CASSFSVGQGFGYTF
. TRBJ1-1 . TRBV2 TGTGCCAGCAGTGAAGGCTACGAAATGAACACTGAAGCTTTCTTT CASSEGYEMNTEAFF
. TRBJ1-4 . TRBV6-1 TGTGCCAGCAGTGAACGGGGGGTTGCAGGGAAACTGTTTTTT CASSERGVAGKLFF
TRBD1 TRBJ2-7 . TRBV6-5 TGTGCCAGCAGAACTGACGGGACAGGGACCTACGAGCAGTACTTC CASRTDGTGTYEQYF
TRBD1 TRBJ1-1 . TRBV20-1 TGCAGTGCTAGTGGGGACAGGGGAACTGGTTTTACTGAAGCTTTCTTT CSASGDRGTGFTEAFF
TRBD2 TRBJ2-7 . TRBV18 TGTGCCAGCTCCGTGGGGGGGAGCTTAGGCTACGAGCAGTACTTC CASSVGGSLGYEQYF
. TRBJ2-7 . TRBV2 TGTGCCAGCAGTAGTTACCAATGGGCAGGGGTCGAGCAGTACTTC CASSSYQWAGVEQYF
TRBD1 TRBJ2-2 once TRBV11-2 TGTGCCAGCGAGGGACAGGGGGTAAGGGGGGAGCTGTTTTTT CASEGQGVRGELFF
. TRBJ2-5 . TRBV2 TGTGCCAGCAGTGAAGATTGGGGGGGCCAGGAGACCCAGTACTTC CASSEDWGGQETQYF
. TRBJ2-5 . TRBV5-1 TGCGCCAGCAGCTTGGCGGGGGGCAGGGAGACCCAGTACTTC CASSLAGGRETQYF
. TRBJ1-2 once TRBV30 TGTGCCTGGAGAATAATAGGAGGGGGCTACACCTTC CAWRIIGGGYTF
TRBD1 TRBJ1-2 . TRBV19 TGTGCCAGTAGTGGGAACAGGGGTGACTATGGCTACACCTTC CASSGNRGDYGYTF
. TRBJ1-1 . TRBV4-1 TGCGCCAGCAGCCAAGTAGGACAGAGAGGGACTGAAGCTTTCTTT CASSQVGQRGTEAFF
. TRBJ2-6 . TRBV3-1/TRBV3-2 TGTGCCAGCAGGCCGCAGAGAGGGAATGCTGGGGCCAACGTCCTGACTTTC CASRPQRGNAGANVLTF
. TRBJ1-2 . TRBV5-6 TGTGCCAGCAGCTCGGGATTTACGGATGGCTACACCTTC CASSSGFTDGYTF
TRBD1 TRBJ1-2 . TRBV6-5 TGTGCCAGCAGTACTCCCTCGACAGGGTACTATGGCTACACCTTC CASSTPSTGYYGYTF
. TRBJ1-2 once TRBV5-1 TGCGCCAGCAGCGTGAATAGGAGAAATGGCTACACCTTC CASSVNRRNGYTF
. TRBJ1-6 once TRBV5-1 TGCGCCAGCAGCGACACACAGGGTAGGAATTCACCCCTCCACTTT CASSDTQGRNSPLHF
. TRBJ1-4 . TRBV19 TGTGCCAGTAGTATAATCGCAGCAACTAATGAAAAACTGTTTTTT CASSIIAATNEKLFF
TRBD2 TRBJ2-1 . TRBV30 TGTGCCTGGAGAGTAGCGGGGGGCGACAATGAGCAGTTCTTC CAWRVAGGDNEQFF
TRBD2 TRBJ2-3 few TRBV18 TGTGCCACCACATCCGGGACTACGGGAGCTACGCAGTATTTT CATTSGTTGATQYF
. TRBJ1-2 . TRBV6-1 TGTGCCAGCAGTGAAGCGCGGGGGGGGCGCGTTTATGGCTACACCTTC CASSEARGGRVYGYTF
. TRBJ1-2 . TRBV19 TGTGCCAGTAGTATAGAGATCCAGGTACCTAACTATGGCTACACCTTC CASSIEIQVPNYGYTF
. TRBJ2-6 once TRBV5-1 TGCGCCAGCAGCTTGGGTACGGGGTATGGGGCCAACGTCCTGACTTTC CASSLGTGYGANVLTF
. TRBJ1-2 . TRBV20-1 TGCAGTGCGCGCCGGAGCTATGGCTACACCTTC CSARRSYGYTF
. TRBJ1-1 few TRBV18 TGTGCCAGCTCACCAGGGGGACACTGGGAAGCTTTCTTT CASSPGGHWEAFF
TRBD1 TRBJ1-5 . TRBV5-1 TGCGCCAGCAGCTTGTCAGGGGGAGGTGGTCAGCCCCAGCATTTT CASSLSGGGGQPQHF
TRBD1 TRBJ2-5 . TRBV4-1 TGCGCCAGCAGCCAATGGGGACAGGCGACCCTCGACCAAGAGACCCAGTACTTC CASSQWGQATLDQETQYF
TRBD1 TRBJ1-2 . TRBV9 TGTGCCAGCAGCGTCGGGACAGGGCCACGGGGCTATGGCTACACCTTC CASSVGTGPRGYGYTF
TRBD1 TRBJ2-7 few TRBV5-1 TGCGCCAGCAGCTTGGGACAGGGGAACGAGCAGTACTTC CASSLGQGNEQYF
. TRBJ1-6 . TRBV10-2 TGCGCCAGCAGTGCGGGAGTAATTAATTCACCCCTCCACTTT CASSAGVINSPLHF
. TRBJ2-1 . TRBV11-2 TGTGCCAGCAGTTCCCTGACAGGCCCAAGGTTGAATGAGCAGTTCTTC CASSSLTGPRLNEQFF
TRBD2 TRBJ2-7 . TRBV4-1 TGCGCCAGCAGCCAAGAGATAGCGGGGGGCCCCTACGAGCAGTACTTC CASSQEIAGGPYEQYF
TRBD1 TRBJ2-7 . TRBV27 TGTGCCAGCAGTTTTTACAGGGGTAGCTCCTACGAGCAGTACTTC CASSFYRGSSYEQYF
. TRBJ1-5 few TRBV21-1 TGTCCTAGTCTGGAGGCAGGTAGTCAGTATAGCAATCAGCCCCAGCATTTT CPSLEAGSQYSNQPQHF
. TRBJ2-7 . TRBV7-9 TGTGCCAGCAGCTTAGGGGCAGTCTCCTACGAGCAGTACTTC CASSLGAVSYEQYF
. TRBJ2-3 . TRBV18 TGTGCCAGCTCACCCCAGGGTAGCACAGATACGCAGTATTTT CASSPQGSTDTQYF
. TRBJ2-2 . TRBV19 TGTGCCAGTAGTATAGGACAACCGAACACCGGGGAGCTGTTTTTT CASSIGQPNTGELFF
TRBD1 TRBJ1-5 . TRBV3-1/TRBV3-2 TGTGCCAGCAGCCAGCAGGGGGCAATCAATCAGCCCCAGCATTTT CASSQQGAINQPQHF
. TRBJ2-3 . TRBV5-1 TGCGCCAGCAGCTTGGCGCTCGTACCCAGGACAGATACGCAGTATTTT CASSLALVPRTDTQYF
TRBD2 TRBJ2-5 . TRBV5-1 TGCGCCAGCAGCCTGGGACTAGCGGGGGGGCCGGAGACCCAGTACTTC CASSLGLAGGPETQYF
TRBD1 TRBJ1-1 . TRBV29-1 TGCAGCGTACGCCCGGGACAGGGTCGTGAAGCTTTCTTT CSVRPGQGREAFF
. TRBJ2-5 . TRBV18 TGTGCCAGCTCACCCTCCAGGGTGGAGACCCAGTACTTC CASSPSRVETQYF
. TRBJ2-7 once TRBV4-2 TGTGCCAGCAGCCAAGCGGAGCAGGAGGGATCCTACGAGCAGTACTTC CASSQAEQEGSYEQYF
. TRBJ1-1 . TRBV10-1 TGCGCCAGCAGCACACAGGGAGACACTGAAGCTTTCTTT CASSTQGDTEAFF
. TRBJ1-6 few TRBV7-9 TGTGCCAGCAGCTTAGGGCAGGGGTTCTATAATTCACCCCTCCACTTT CASSLGQGFYNSPLHF
TRBD1 TRBJ1-2 . TRBV29-1 TGCAGCGTTGATCACAGGGGGTTGTTTGGCTACACCTTC CSVDHRGLFGYTF
TRBD1 TRBJ1-2 . TRBV13 TGTGCCAGCAGCCCATACGGGACAGGGTCTAACTATGGCTACACCTTC CASSPYGTGSNYGYTF
. TRBJ1-2 . TRBV6-5 TGTGCCAGCAGCGGGCAACAGGGTAACTATGGCTACACCTTC CASSGQQGNYGYTF
. TRBJ2-2 . TRBV9 TGTGCCAGCAGCGTAGCAGGGTGGGGCACCGGGGAGCTGTTTTTT CASSVAGWGTGELFF
. TRBJ1-2 . TRBV7-8 TGTGCCAGCAGCTTAGCGGCCAGTGCCAACTATGGCTACACCTTC CASSLAASANYGYTF
TRBD2 TRBJ2-1 . TRBV4-1 TGCGCCAGCAGCCAAGGGACTAGCGGGGGATACAATGAGCAGTTCTTC CASSQGTSGGYNEQFF